A selection of T cell receptor beta chains follows, all from one sample in a study of cytomegalovirus exposure and HLA in healthy donors. Sequencing was performed with immunoSEQ multiplex PCR; in TCRdb, only in-frame clones are kept and a portion is missing. Here the sample spans about 120,000 clones, less than 85% being singletons. The sample consisted of PBMCs. The receptors originated from a man aged 50 or older in good health and CMV-seropositive. Each CDR3 is given with its conserved first and last residue. A D gene is named only where the DNA matches it firmly. The size entry is marked missing in some rows and otherwise reads once, few, many or a size class.

d_call: NA
v_call: TRBV28
j_call: TRBJ2-3
clone_size: few
cdr3_nt: TGTGCCAGCACCGTTCAGGGTCCCACAGATACGCAGTATTTT
cdr3_aa: CASTVQGPTDTQYF

d_call: TRBD2
v_call: TRBV5-1
j_call: TRBJ2-2
clone_size: NA
cdr3_nt: TGCGCCAGCAGCTTGGCTACGGGAGGTGGGACCGGGGAGCTGTTTTTT
cdr3_aa: CASSLATGGGTGELFF

d_call: NA
v_call: TRBV7-9
j_call: TRBJ1-1
clone_size: once
cdr3_nt: TGTGCCAGCAGCTCCCAGATGAACACTGAAGCTTTCTTT
cdr3_aa: CASSSQMNTEAFF

d_call: NA
v_call: TRBV6-6
j_call: TRBJ1-5
clone_size: NA
cdr3_nt: TGTGCCAGCAGTTACGGCCGGGTTCAGCAGCCCCAGCATTTT
cdr3_aa: CASSYGRVQQPQHF

d_call: NA
v_call: TRBV20-1
j_call: TRBJ2-1
clone_size: few
cdr3_nt: TGCAGTGCTAGTGTCATCCATGAGCAGTTCTTC
cdr3_aa: CSASVIHEQFF

d_call: NA
v_call: TRBV7-6
j_call: TRBJ1-1
clone_size: few
cdr3_nt: TGTGCCACCCGAGGAGGCATGAACACTGAAGCTTTCTTT
cdr3_aa: CATRGGMNTEAFF

d_call: NA
v_call: TRBV5-1
j_call: TRBJ1-4
clone_size: NA
cdr3_nt: TGCGCCAGCAGCCTTGGGGGGGGAGAAAAACTGTTTTTT
cdr3_aa: CASSLGGGEKLFF

d_call: NA
v_call: TRBV6-1
j_call: TRBJ1-1
clone_size: NA
cdr3_nt: TGTGCCAGCAGTGACCGGGGGTTTACTGAAGCTTTCTTT
cdr3_aa: CASSDRGFTEAFF

d_call: NA
v_call: TRBV6-5
j_call: TRBJ1-1
clone_size: NA
cdr3_nt: TGTGCCAGCAGTTACTCGAACAGAGATAACACTGAAGCTTTCTTT
cdr3_aa: CASSYSNRDNTEAFF

d_call: NA
v_call: TRBV18
j_call: TRBJ2-2
clone_size: NA
cdr3_nt: TGTGCCAGCTCACCACGGTCAGGGAACACCGGGGAGCTGTTTTTT
cdr3_aa: CASSPRSGNTGELFF

d_call: NA
v_call: TRBV2
j_call: TRBJ1-4
clone_size: NA
cdr3_nt: TGTGCCAGCAACCCCCAGCGGGATGAAAAACTGTTTTTT
cdr3_aa: CASNPQRDEKLFF

d_call: NA
v_call: TRBV7-2
j_call: TRBJ1-5
clone_size: NA
cdr3_nt: TGTGCCAGCAACTCGGGGGGATTTCAGCCCCAGCATTTT
cdr3_aa: CASNSGGFQPQHF

d_call: NA
v_call: TRBV6-5
j_call: TRBJ2-1
clone_size: NA
cdr3_nt: TGTGCCAGCAGTTCCCCTCGACTCAGCTCCTACAATGAGCAGTTCTTC
cdr3_aa: CASSSPRLSSYNEQFF

d_call: NA
v_call: TRBV9
j_call: TRBJ1-6
clone_size: NA
cdr3_nt: TGTGCCAGCAGCGCCCGACAGGCGAATTCACCCCTCCACTTT
cdr3_aa: CASSARQANSPLHF

d_call: TRBD1
v_call: TRBV6-5
j_call: TRBJ2-7
clone_size: once
cdr3_nt: TGTGCCAGCAGTTACTCAGGGACAGGGGTCTACGAGCAGTACTTC
cdr3_aa: CASSYSGTGVYEQYF

d_call: TRBD2
v_call: TRBV11-2
j_call: TRBJ2-3
clone_size: NA
cdr3_nt: TGTGCCAGCAGCTTAAAGCGGGGAGCGGGAGTCAGTTCAGATACGCAGTATTTT
cdr3_aa: CASSLKRGAGVSSDTQYF

d_call: NA
v_call: TRBV7-2
j_call: TRBJ1-5
clone_size: NA
cdr3_nt: TGTGCCAGCAGGGAAAACAGGGATAGCAATCAGCCCCAGCATTTT
cdr3_aa: CASRENRDSNQPQHF

d_call: NA
v_call: TRBV9
j_call: TRBJ2-1
clone_size: NA
cdr3_nt: TGTGCCAGCAGCGCAGCCTTGGGCGGGGCCGGATTGGGGAATGAGCAGTTCTTC
cdr3_aa: CASSAALGGAGLGNEQFF

d_call: NA
v_call: TRBV6-5
j_call: TRBJ2-1
clone_size: once
cdr3_nt: TGTGCCAGCAGTTACTCAGGAGGCGCCCCTTGCAATGAGCAGTTCTTC
cdr3_aa: CASSYSGGAPCNEQFF

d_call: NA
v_call: TRBV5-1
j_call: TRBJ1-5
clone_size: few
cdr3_nt: TGCGCCAGCAGCTTGGAGGGGGGGTTGAATCAGCCCCAGCATTTT
cdr3_aa: CASSLEGGLNQPQHF

d_call: NA
v_call: TRBV19
j_call: TRBJ1-6
clone_size: NA
cdr3_nt: TGTGCCAGGCCCATGGGGCAATATAATTCACCCCTCCACTTT
cdr3_aa: CARPMGQYNSPLHF

d_call: NA
v_call: TRBV21-1
j_call: TRBJ1-2
clone_size: few
cdr3_nt: TGTGCCAGCAGCACTCGGGGGGCGACGGGTGGCTACACCTTC
cdr3_aa: CASSTRGATGGYTF

d_call: NA
v_call: TRBV27
j_call: TRBJ1-1
clone_size: NA
cdr3_nt: TGTGCCATCGGCCCAGGGATCAACACTGAAGCTTTCTTT
cdr3_aa: CAIGPGINTEAFF

d_call: TRBD1
v_call: TRBV6-5
j_call: TRBJ2-2
clone_size: NA
cdr3_nt: TGTGCCAGCAGTTACACGCGGACAGGGGTCACCGGGGAGCTGTTTTTT
cdr3_aa: CASSYTRTGVTGELFF

d_call: TRBD2
v_call: TRBV29-1
j_call: TRBJ2-2
clone_size: NA
cdr3_nt: TGCAGCGTTTCCTCCTCTCGTCTAGCGGGAGTCTCCGGGGAGCTGTTTTTT
cdr3_aa: CSVSSSRLAGVSGELFF

d_call: NA
v_call: TRBV5-6
j_call: TRBJ1-1
clone_size: NA
cdr3_nt: TGTGCCAGCATCCGGGCGGACATGAACACTGAAGCTTTCTTT
cdr3_aa: CASIRADMNTEAFF

d_call: NA
v_call: TRBV11-2
j_call: TRBJ2-7
clone_size: NA
cdr3_nt: TGTGCCAGCAGCTTATCCTACAGGGCCTACGAGCAGTACTTC
cdr3_aa: CASSLSYRAYEQYF

d_call: TRBD2
v_call: TRBV13
j_call: TRBJ2-2
clone_size: NA
cdr3_nt: TGTGCCAGCAGCCCGCGACTAGCGGGAGGTGCGGGGGAGCTGTTTTTT
cdr3_aa: CASSPRLAGGAGELFF

d_call: NA
v_call: TRBV5-4
j_call: TRBJ1-1
clone_size: NA
cdr3_nt: TGTGCCAGCAGCTGGAACCTGGACATCGGTGAAGCTTTCTTT
cdr3_aa: CASSWNLDIGEAFF

d_call: NA
v_call: TRBV29-1
j_call: TRBJ2-1
clone_size: NA
cdr3_nt: TGCAGCGGAAGGCGGGAAACAGACGAGCAGTTCTTC
cdr3_aa: CSGRRETDEQFF

d_call: NA
v_call: TRBV6-6
j_call: TRBJ2-7
clone_size: NA
cdr3_nt: TGTGCCAGCAGTTACTCGGCAGGGGACTCCTACGAGCAGTACTTC
cdr3_aa: CASSYSAGDSYEQYF